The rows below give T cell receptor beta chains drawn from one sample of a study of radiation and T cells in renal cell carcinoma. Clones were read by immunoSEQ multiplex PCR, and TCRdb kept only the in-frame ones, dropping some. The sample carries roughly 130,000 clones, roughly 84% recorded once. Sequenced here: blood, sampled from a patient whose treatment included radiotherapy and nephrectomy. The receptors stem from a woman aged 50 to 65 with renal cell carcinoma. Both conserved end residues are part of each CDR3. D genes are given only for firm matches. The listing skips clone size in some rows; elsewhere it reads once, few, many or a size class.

CDR3 protein: CSGGTSGGRNTGELFF
CDR3 DNA: TGCAGCGGCGGGACTAGCGGGGGGCGGAACACCGGGGAGCTGTTTTTT
V gene: TRBV29-1
J gene: TRBJ2-2
clone size: NA
D gene: TRBD2

CDR3 protein: CASSIAPPRQSSYEQYF
CDR3 DNA: TGTGCCAGTAGTATAGCCCCTCCGAGACAGAGCTCCTACGAGCAGTACTTC
V gene: TRBV19
J gene: TRBJ2-7
clone size: NA
D gene: NA

CDR3 protein: CASSPSGGVFEELFF
CDR3 DNA: TGCGCCAGCAGCCCCTCAGGGGGGGTATTCGAGGAGCTGTTTTTT
V gene: TRBV4-3
J gene: TRBJ2-2
clone size: NA
D gene: NA

CDR3 protein: CASSLQGTLRITGELFF
CDR3 DNA: TGTGCCAGCAGCTTGCAAGGGACACTCAGGATCACCGGGGAGCTGTTTTTT
V gene: TRBV7-6
J gene: TRBJ2-2
clone size: NA
D gene: NA

CDR3 protein: CASSPGGDYGYTF
CDR3 DNA: TGTGCCAGCAGCCCGGGGGGGGACTATGGCTACACCTTC
V gene: TRBV5-4
J gene: TRBJ1-2
clone size: once
D gene: NA

CDR3 protein: CASSEDRGMETQYF
CDR3 DNA: TGTGCCAGCAGTGAAGATCGAGGGATGGAGACCCAGTACTTC
V gene: TRBV6-1
J gene: TRBJ2-5
clone size: NA
D gene: NA

CDR3 protein: CATPASYGGDADTQYF
CDR3 DNA: TGTGCCACCCCCGCGTCCTATGGGGGGGATGCAGATACGCAGTATTTT
V gene: TRBV7-9
J gene: TRBJ2-3
clone size: NA
D gene: TRBD2

CDR3 protein: CASSLEGTGPYGYTF
CDR3 DNA: TGTGCCAGCAGTCTCGAAGGGACAGGGCCCTATGGCTACACCTTC
V gene: TRBV6-5
J gene: TRBJ1-2
clone size: NA
D gene: TRBD1

CDR3 protein: CASSPATGLSTEAFF
CDR3 DNA: TGTGCCAGCAGCCCGGCGACAGGACTGAGCACTGAAGCTTTCTTT
V gene: TRBV28
J gene: TRBJ1-1
clone size: NA
D gene: NA

CDR3 protein: CASSPLGTGAGYTF
CDR3 DNA: TGTGCCAGCAGCCCGTTGGGGACAGGGGCCGGCTACACCTTC
V gene: TRBV4-2
J gene: TRBJ1-2
clone size: NA
D gene: TRBD1

CDR3 protein: CAWGPGGDTDTQYF
CDR3 DNA: TGTGCCTGGGGCCCCGGGGGCGACACAGATACGCAGTATTTT
V gene: TRBV30
J gene: TRBJ2-3
clone size: NA
D gene: NA

CDR3 protein: CASSLTDAYNEQFF
CDR3 DNA: TGTGCCAGCAGCTTGACAGACGCCTACAATGAGCAGTTCTTC
V gene: TRBV5-6
J gene: TRBJ2-1
clone size: NA
D gene: NA

CDR3 protein: CASSPPGQGASPLHF
CDR3 DNA: TGTGCCAGTAGTCCTCCGGGACAGGGAGCCTCACCCCTCCACTTT
V gene: TRBV19
J gene: TRBJ1-6
clone size: few
D gene: TRBD1

CDR3 protein: CASSPGLAGDTQYF
CDR3 DNA: TGCGCCAGCAGCCCGGGACTAGCGGGGGATACGCAGTATTTT
V gene: TRBV5-1
J gene: TRBJ2-3
clone size: NA
D gene: TRBD2

CDR3 protein: CSASWAETQYF
CDR3 DNA: TGCAGTGCTAGTTGGGCGGAGACCCAGTACTTC
V gene: TRBV20-1
J gene: TRBJ2-5
clone size: NA
D gene: NA

CDR3 protein: CASSLNRGVDYGYTF
CDR3 DNA: TGCGCCAGCAGCTTGAACAGGGGTGTTGACTATGGCTACACCTTC
V gene: TRBV5-1
J gene: TRBJ1-2
clone size: NA
D gene: TRBD1

CDR3 protein: CASSLSGTVDNSPLHF
CDR3 DNA: TGTGCCAGCAGTTTATCAGGGACAGTGGATAATTCACCCCTCCACTTT
V gene: TRBV27
J gene: TRBJ1-6
clone size: once
D gene: TRBD1

CDR3 protein: CASSRIPYEQYF
CDR3 DNA: TGTGCCAGCAGCCGGATCCCCTACGAGCAGTACTTC
V gene: TRBV7-9
J gene: TRBJ2-7
clone size: NA
D gene: NA

CDR3 protein: CATSRDRTGGRGYTF
CDR3 DNA: TGTGCCACCAGCAGAGATCGGACGGGGGGTCGTGGCTACACCTTC
V gene: TRBV15
J gene: TRBJ1-2
clone size: NA
D gene: NA

CDR3 protein: CASSLDLANTEAFF
CDR3 DNA: TGTGCCAGCAGCTTAGATCTGGCGAACACTGAAGCTTTCTTT
V gene: TRBV11-3
J gene: TRBJ1-1
clone size: once
D gene: NA

CDR3 protein: CASSSIWDWGTGELFF
CDR3 DNA: TGCGCCAGCAGCTCAATCTGGGACTGGGGCACCGGGGAGCTGTTTTTT
V gene: TRBV4-3
J gene: TRBJ2-2
clone size: NA
D gene: NA

CDR3 protein: CASSPDRVNEKLFF
CDR3 DNA: TGTGCCAGCAGCCCCGATCGGGTGAATGAAAAACTGTTTTTT
V gene: TRBV4-2
J gene: TRBJ1-4
clone size: NA
D gene: NA

CDR3 protein: CASSFGRLYGYTF
CDR3 DNA: TGCGCCAGCAGCTTCGGACGGCTCTATGGCTACACCTTC
V gene: TRBV5-1
J gene: TRBJ1-2
clone size: NA
D gene: NA

CDR3 protein: CASSIEGVGNQPQHF
CDR3 DNA: TGTGCCAGTAGTATCGAAGGGGTTGGCAATCAGCCCCAGCATTTT
V gene: TRBV19
J gene: TRBJ1-5
clone size: NA
D gene: NA

CDR3 protein: CASSIGLAAYNEQFF
CDR3 DNA: TGTGCCAGCAGCATAGGACTAGCGGCCTACAATGAGCAGTTCTTC
V gene: TRBV11-3
J gene: TRBJ2-1
clone size: NA
D gene: TRBD2

CDR3 protein: CASSPNPPYNEQFF
CDR3 DNA: TGTGCCAGCAGTCCGAACCCCCCCTACAATGAGCAGTTCTTC
V gene: TRBV14
J gene: TRBJ2-1
clone size: NA
D gene: NA

CDR3 protein: CASSEGVHSNQPQHF
CDR3 DNA: TGTGCCAGCAGTGAGGGCGTACATAGCAATCAGCCCCAGCATTTT
V gene: TRBV2
J gene: TRBJ1-5
clone size: NA
D gene: NA